One sample yielded the 13 T cell receptor beta chains listed below, sequenced in a study of naive and memory T cell subsets. Four PCR rounds used nested alpha and beta constant region primers plus the SP2 primer. TCRdb itself ran the 5' RACE reads through MiXCR, one entry per CDR3 protein. The data contain more than 60,000 distinct CDR3 sequences, around 8% of them singletons. The library had UMIs added by 3' ligation of an oligonucleotide to TCR cDNA. These receptors originate from a female donor in good health.

This clonotype was counted a few times. This chain links TRBV20-1 with TRBJ2-5, with D possibly matching TRBD2 (5 bases). V lost 5 bases to trimming and J lost 5 bases, with 15 bases between them. The CDR3 spans 13 residues. Germline V CDR1 and CDR2: DFQATT, SNEGSKA (reference sequence). CDR3 residues: CSAVTGDGETQYF. For the CDR3, the DNA is TGCAGTGCTGTGACCGGGGATGGGGAGACCCAGTACTTC.

This clonotype was seen a handful of times. V is TRBV11-2 and J is TRBJ2-1; no reliable D call. The CDR3 covers 16 residues. Germline V CDR1 and CDR2: SGHAT, FQNNGV. Deletions cut 1 base from V and 6 bases from J, with 16 bases between. CDR3 sequence (DNA): TGTGCCAGCAGCTTAGCCCGTCGGAGCAAGGTCAATGAGCAGTTCTTC. Protein: CASSLARRSKVNEQFF. Full variable domain (missing parts from reference TRBV11-2 and TRBJ2-1): EAGVAQSPRYKIIEKRQSVAFWCNPISGHATLYWYQQILGQGPKLLIQFQNNGVVDDSQLPKDRFSAERLKGVDSTLKIQPAKLEDSAVYLCASSLARRSKVNEQFFGPGTRLTVL.

This clonotype was found a few times. The chain employs TRBV19 and TRBJ2-7; D is possibly TRBD1 or TRBD2 (5 bases each). With 4 bases removed from V and 6 bases from J, the gap between germline ends came to 10 bases. Germline CDR1 is LNHDA and CDR2 is SQIVND (reference sequence). The CDR3 is 12 amino acids. CDR3 DNA sequence: TGTGCCAGTAGTAGCCGGGACGGCGAGCAGTACTTC. Its translation is CASSSRDGEQYF.

This clonotype was counted only a few times. This chain links TRBV6-1 with TRBJ2-7; 9 bases agree with TRBD1. The CDR3 runs 14 residues. Germline CDR1 reads MNHNS; CDR2 reads SASEGT. V lost 6 bases to trimming and J lost 2 bases; unmatched junction nucleotides: 5. The CDR3 reads CASSDRGSTYEQYF. The CDR3 bases are TGTGCCAGCAGCGACAGGGGGTCGACCTACGAGCAGTACTTC.

V and J are TRBV6-5 and TRBJ1-2; TRBD1 matches at 8 bases. The V gene end was trimmed by 6 bases and the J gene end by 5 bases; junction bases not matched to a gene: 5. Germline assignment: CDR1 MNHEY and CDR2 SVGAGI. The CDR3 extends over 13 amino acids. The CDR3 reads CASRGQERYGYTF. The CDR3 DNA follows: TGTGCCAGCAGGGGACAGGAACGGTATGGCTACACCTTC.

The J gene is TRBJ2-3, the V gene TRBV11-2, with TRBD2 matching 11 bases. V shed 5 bases, J shed 3 bases, and the junction held 7 bases outside the gene matches. The CDR3 spans 16 residues. Looked up from germline, CDR1 is SGHAT and CDR2 is FQNNGV. The CDR3 bases are TGTGCCAGCAGCGCAGTAGCGGGGGGGCCTACAGATACGCAGTATTTT. Amino acid sequence: CASSAVAGGPTDTQYF.

This clonotype was observed a handful of times. CDR3: CSVETSGRAFETQYF. In DNA form, the CDR3 reads TGCAGCGTTGAAACTAGCGGGAGGGCCTTCGAGACCCAGTACTTC. The V gene is TRBV29-1, the J gene TRBJ2-5; 13 bases fit TRBD2. The CDR3 runs 15 residues. Trimming took 2 bases from V and 5 from J; bases not matched to a gene: 5. The germline V gene has CDR1 SQVTM and CDR2 ANQGSEA.

The table lists this clonotype with a few counts. V usage is TRBV12-3 or TRBV12-4 and J usage is TRBJ2-3, with TRBD2 identical over 9 bases. V dropped 5 bases and J dropped 6; count of bases not matched to a gene: 15. The CDR3 is 17 amino acids. The DNA of the CDR3 is TGTGCCAGCAGTCTGGGAAGCGGGAGGCCGACCACTGATACGCAGTATTTT. Residues: CASSLGSGRPTTDTQYF.

This clonotype was counted ten times or more. The genes are TRBV20-1 and TRBJ2-1, with 10 bases matching TRBD2. The trim removed 6 bases at V and 0 bases at J, leaving 5 bases unmatched. Germline V gene data show CDR1 as DFQATT and CDR2 as SNEGSKA (reference sequence). This CDR3 is built from 15 residues. The CDR3 DNA reads TGCAGTGCCAGGACTAGCGGAGGCTCCTACAATGAGCAGTTCTTC. Translation gives CSARTSGGSYNEQFF.

The chain couples TRBV27 to TRBJ2-1; 10 bases agree with TRBD2. The CDR3 spans 20 residues. V lost 7 bases and J lost 1; bases outside the gene matches: 19. Germline CDR1 MNHEY, CDR2 SMNVEV (reference sequence). In nucleotides, the CDR3 is TGTGCCAGCACCCCCCGCAGGCCTAGCGGGAGTATTGGGTCCTACAATGAGCAGTTCTTC. The encoded protein is CASTPRRPSGSIGSYNEQFF.

The chain carries TRBV11-2 and TRBJ2-1; D is possibly TRBD1 (6 bases). Trimming shortened V by 5 bases and J by 6 bases, and 17 bases separated the two germline ends. Germline CDR1 is SGHAT and CDR2 is FQNNGV. The CDR3 spans 15 residues. The CDR3 protein is CASSVGAVFFNEQFF. Written as DNA, the CDR3 is TGTGCCAGCAGCGTGGGGGCAGTGTTTTTCAATGAGCAGTTCTTC.

The chain carries TRBV11-1 and TRBJ1-1, with unresolved D. This CDR3 spans 18 amino acids. In germline, CDR1 is SGHAT, CDR2 FQDESV (reference sequence). Deletions cut 3 bases from V and 5 bases from J, with 25 bases between. The chain's CDR3 is CASSFLPEVFFRGTEAFF. For the CDR3, the DNA is TGTGCCAGCAGCTTCCTCCCGGAGGTATTTTTCCGAGGGACTGAAGCTTTCTTT. The full variable domain, completed using reference TRBV11-1 and TRBJ1-1, is EAEVAQSPRYKITEKSQAVAFWCDPISGHATLYWYRQILGQGPELLVQFQDESVVDDSQLPKDRFSAERLKGVDSTLKIQPAELGDSAMYLCASSFLPEVFFRGTEAFFGQGTRLTVV.

This clonotype has a handful of counts. The rearrangement joins TRBV11-2 to TRBJ2-5, with D hard to call. Trimming took off 4 bases at V and 5 bases at J, with 14 bases between the two ends. The V gene's germline CDR1 is SGHAT and CDR2 FQNNGV. This CDR3 is built from 14 residues. CDR3 nucleotides: TGTGCCAGCAGCTCCCCGAAGTTTGGGGAGACCCAGTACTTC. Translating gives CASSSPKFGETQYF.